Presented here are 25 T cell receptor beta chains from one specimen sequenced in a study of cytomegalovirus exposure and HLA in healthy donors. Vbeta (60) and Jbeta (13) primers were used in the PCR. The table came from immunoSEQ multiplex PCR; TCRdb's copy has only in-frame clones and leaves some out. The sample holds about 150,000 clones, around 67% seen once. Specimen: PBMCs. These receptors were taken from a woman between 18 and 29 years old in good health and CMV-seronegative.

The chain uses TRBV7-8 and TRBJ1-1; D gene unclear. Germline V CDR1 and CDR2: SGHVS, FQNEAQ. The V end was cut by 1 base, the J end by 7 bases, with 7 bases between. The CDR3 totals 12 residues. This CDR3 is CASSLGTSEAFF. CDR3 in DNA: TGTGCCAGCAGCTTAGGAACGAGTGAAGCTTTCTTT.

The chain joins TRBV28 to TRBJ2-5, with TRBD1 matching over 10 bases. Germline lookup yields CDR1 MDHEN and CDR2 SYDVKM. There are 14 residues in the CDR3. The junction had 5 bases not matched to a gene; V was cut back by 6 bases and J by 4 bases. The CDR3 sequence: CASRPWTGGETQYF. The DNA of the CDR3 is TGTGCCAGCAGGCCTTGGACAGGGGGAGAGACCCAGTACTTC.

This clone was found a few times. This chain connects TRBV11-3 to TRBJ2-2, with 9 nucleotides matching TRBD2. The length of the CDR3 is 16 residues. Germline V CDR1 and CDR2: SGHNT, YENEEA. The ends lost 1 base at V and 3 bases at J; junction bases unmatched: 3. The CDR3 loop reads CASSLGLAGYTGELFF. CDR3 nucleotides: TGTGCCAGCAGCTTAGGGCTAGCGGGATACACCGGGGAGCTGTTTTTT.

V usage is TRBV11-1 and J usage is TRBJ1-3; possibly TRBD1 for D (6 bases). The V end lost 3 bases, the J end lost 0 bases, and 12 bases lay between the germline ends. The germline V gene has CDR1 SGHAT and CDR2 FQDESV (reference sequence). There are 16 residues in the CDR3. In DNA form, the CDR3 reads TGTGCCAGCAGCTTGTCCGGGACAAGCTCTGGAAACACCATATATTTT. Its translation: CASSLSGTSSGNTIYF.

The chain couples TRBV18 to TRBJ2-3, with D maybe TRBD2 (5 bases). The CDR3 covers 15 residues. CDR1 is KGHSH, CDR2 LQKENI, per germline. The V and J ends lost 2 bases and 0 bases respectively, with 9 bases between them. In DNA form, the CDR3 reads TGTGCCAGCTCACCAGGACTGGCTAGCACAGATACGCAGTATTTT. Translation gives CASSPGLASTDTQYF.

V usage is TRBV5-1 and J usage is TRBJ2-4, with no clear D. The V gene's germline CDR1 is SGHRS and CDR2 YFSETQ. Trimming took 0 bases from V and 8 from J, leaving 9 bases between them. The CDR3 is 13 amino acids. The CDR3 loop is CASSLDSLDIQYF. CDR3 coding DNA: TGCGCCAGCAGCTTGGACAGTTTGGACATTCAGTACTTC.

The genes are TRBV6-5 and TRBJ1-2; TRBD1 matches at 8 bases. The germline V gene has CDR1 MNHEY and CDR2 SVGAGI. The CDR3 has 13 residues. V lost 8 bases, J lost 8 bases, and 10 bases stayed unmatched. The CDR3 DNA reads TGTGCCAGCGCCTCGGGACAGGCAATAGGCTACACCTTC. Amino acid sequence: CASASGQAIGYTF.

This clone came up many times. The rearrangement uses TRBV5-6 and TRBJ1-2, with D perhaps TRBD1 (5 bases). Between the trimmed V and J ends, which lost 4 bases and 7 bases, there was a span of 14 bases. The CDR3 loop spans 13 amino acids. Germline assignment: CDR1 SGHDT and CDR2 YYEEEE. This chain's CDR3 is CASSLEGLGGYTF. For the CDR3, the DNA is TGTGCCAGCAGCCTGGAGGGGTTAGGTGGCTACACCTTC.

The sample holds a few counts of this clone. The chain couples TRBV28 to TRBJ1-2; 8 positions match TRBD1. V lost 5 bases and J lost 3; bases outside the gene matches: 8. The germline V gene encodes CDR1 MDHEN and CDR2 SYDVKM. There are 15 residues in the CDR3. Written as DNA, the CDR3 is TGTGCCAGCAGTCACGGACAGGGTTTGTACTATGGCTACACCTTC. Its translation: CASSHGQGLYYGYTF.

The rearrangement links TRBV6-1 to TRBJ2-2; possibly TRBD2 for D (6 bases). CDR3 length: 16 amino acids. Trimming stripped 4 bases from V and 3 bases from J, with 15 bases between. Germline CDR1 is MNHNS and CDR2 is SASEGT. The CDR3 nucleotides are TGTGCCAGCAGTGGCGGAGGTTGGGACTACACCGGGGAGCTGTTTTTT. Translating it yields CASSGGGWDYTGELFF.

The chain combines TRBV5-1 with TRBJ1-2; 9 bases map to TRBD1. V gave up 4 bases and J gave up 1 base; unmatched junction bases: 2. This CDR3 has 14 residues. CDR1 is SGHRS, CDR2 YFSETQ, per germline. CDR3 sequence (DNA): TGCGCCAGCAGCAAGACAGGGGGTAACTATGGCTACACCTTC. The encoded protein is CASSKTGGNYGYTF.

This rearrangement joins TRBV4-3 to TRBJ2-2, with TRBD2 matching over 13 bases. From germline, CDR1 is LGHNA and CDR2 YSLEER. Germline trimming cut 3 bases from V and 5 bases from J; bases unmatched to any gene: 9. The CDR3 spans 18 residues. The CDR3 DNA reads TGCGCCAGCAGCCAGCCGACTAGCGGGGGGAGGTTGACCGGGGAGCTGTTTTTT. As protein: CASSQPTSGGRLTGELFF.

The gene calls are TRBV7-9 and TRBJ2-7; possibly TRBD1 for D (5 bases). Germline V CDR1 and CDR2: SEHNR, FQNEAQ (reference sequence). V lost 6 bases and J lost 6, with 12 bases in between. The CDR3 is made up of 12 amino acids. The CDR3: CASRPQGCEQYV. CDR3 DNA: TGTGCCAGCAGACCTCAGGGATGCGAGCAGTACGTC.

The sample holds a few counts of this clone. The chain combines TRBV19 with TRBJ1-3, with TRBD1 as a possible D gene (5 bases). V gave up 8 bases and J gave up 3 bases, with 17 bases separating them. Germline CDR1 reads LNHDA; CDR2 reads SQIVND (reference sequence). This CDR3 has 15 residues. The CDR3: CASSLGGGVGNTIYF. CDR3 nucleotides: TGTGCCAGTTCCCTTGGAGGAGGGGTTGGAAACACCATATATTTT.

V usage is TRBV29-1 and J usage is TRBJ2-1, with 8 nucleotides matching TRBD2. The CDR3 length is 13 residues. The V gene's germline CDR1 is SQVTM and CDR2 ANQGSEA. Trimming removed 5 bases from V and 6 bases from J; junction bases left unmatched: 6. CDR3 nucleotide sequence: TGCAGCGTTTGTACTAGCGGCTTCAATGAGCAGTTCTTC. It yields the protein CSVCTSGFNEQFF.

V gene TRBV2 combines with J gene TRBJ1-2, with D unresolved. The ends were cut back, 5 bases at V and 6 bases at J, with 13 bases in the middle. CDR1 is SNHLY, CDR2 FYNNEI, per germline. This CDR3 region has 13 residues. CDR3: CASSYSKNDGYTF. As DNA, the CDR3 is TGTGCCAGCAGTTACTCCAAAAACGATGGCTACACCTTC.

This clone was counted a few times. The CDR3 region is CASSVAYTIPTDTQYF. The CDR3 DNA follows: TGTGCCAGCAGCGTAGCTTATACAATTCCCACAGATACGCAGTATTTT. The chain employs TRBV9 and TRBJ2-3, with unresolved D. The V and J ends lost 0 bases and 2 bases respectively, with 13 bases between them. Germline assignment: CDR1 SGDLS and CDR2 YYNGEE. This CDR3 spans 16 amino acids.

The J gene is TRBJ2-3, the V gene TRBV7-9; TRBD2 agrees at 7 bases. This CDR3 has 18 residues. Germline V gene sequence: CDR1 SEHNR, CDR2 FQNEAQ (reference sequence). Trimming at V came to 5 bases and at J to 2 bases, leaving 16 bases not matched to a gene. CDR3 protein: CASSPSLFGAGPTDTQYF. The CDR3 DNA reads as TGTGCCAGCAGCCCCTCGCTCTTTGGAGCGGGGCCCACAGATACGCAGTATTTT.

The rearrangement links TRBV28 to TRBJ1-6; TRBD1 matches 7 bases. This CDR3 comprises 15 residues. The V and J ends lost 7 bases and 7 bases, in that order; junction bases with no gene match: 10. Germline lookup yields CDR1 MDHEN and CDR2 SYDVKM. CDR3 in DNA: TGTGCCAGCAATGGCAGGGGGTATATGAATTCACCCCTCCACTTT. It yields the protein CASNGRGYMNSPLHF.

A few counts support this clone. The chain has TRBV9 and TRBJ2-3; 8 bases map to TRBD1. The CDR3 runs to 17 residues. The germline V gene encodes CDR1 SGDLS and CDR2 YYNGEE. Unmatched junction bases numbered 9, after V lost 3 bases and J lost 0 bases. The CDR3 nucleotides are TGTGCCAGCAGCGCGCAACGGACAGGGCCAAGCACAGATACGCAGTATTTT. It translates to CASSAQRTGPSTDTQYF. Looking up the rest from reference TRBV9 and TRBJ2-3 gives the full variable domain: DSGVTQTPKHLITATGQRVTLRCSPRSGDLSVYWYQQSLDQGLQFLIQYYNGEERAKGNILERFSAQQFPDLHSELNLSSLELGDSALYFCASSAQRTGPSTDTQYFGPGTRLTVL.

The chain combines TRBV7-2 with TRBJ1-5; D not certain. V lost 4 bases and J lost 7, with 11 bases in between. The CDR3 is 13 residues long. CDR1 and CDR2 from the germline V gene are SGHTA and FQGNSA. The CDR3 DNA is TGTGCCAGCAGCTCCGAGCTCATCCAGCCCCAGCATTTT. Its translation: CASSSELIQPQHF.

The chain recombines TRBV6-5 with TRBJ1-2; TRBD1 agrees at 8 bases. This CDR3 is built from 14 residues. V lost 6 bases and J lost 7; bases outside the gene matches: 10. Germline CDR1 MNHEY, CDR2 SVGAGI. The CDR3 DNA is TGTGCCAGCAGACCGGGACAGGTGAAGGGTGGCTACACCTTC. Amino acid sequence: CASRPGQVKGGYTF.

The CDR3 here is CASSSVTRGQVYGYTF. CDR3 nucleotides: TGTGCCAGCAGTTCCGTTACCAGGGGGCAGGTATATGGCTACACCTTC. V and J are TRBV28 and TRBJ1-2, with 8 bases aligning to TRBD1. The CDR3 covers 16 residues. V dropped 4 bases and J dropped 5; count of bases not matched to a gene: 12. CDR1 and CDR2 from the germline V gene are MDHEN and SYDVKM.

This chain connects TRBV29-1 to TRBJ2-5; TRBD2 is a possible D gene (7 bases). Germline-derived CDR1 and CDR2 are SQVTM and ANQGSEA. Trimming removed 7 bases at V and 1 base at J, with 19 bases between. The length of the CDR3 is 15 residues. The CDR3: CSEYSSGGGQETQYF. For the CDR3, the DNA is TGCAGCGAGTATTCTAGCGGAGGGGGCCAAGAGACCCAGTACTTC.

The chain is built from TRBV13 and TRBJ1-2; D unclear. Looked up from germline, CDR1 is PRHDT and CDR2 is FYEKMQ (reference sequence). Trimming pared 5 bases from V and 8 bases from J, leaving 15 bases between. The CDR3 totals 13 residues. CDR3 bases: TGTGCCAGCAGCCGCGGTCCTCCGTCCGGCTACACCTTC. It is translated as CASSRGPPSGYTF.